This TCR beta chain comes out of a study of T cell repertoires in cytomegalovirus infection (dated by TCRdb to about 2019). General notes on the study: The HLA type of each donor mattered for the analysis, because public TCR beta signatures pointed to carriage of CMV infection along with the matching HLA type. What the research found in general, with its limitations: The ex vivo response was dominated by HLA-C-restricted CMV-specific TCR beta clonotypes, which also provided the single most frequent clonotype in two of eight donors. In both this cohort and an independent roughly 350-donor cohort, the cumulative frequency of public TCR beta family members distinguished carriers of CMV infection plus the relevant HLA type.

In its sample, this clonotype was seen a few times. Which antigen it targets is not known. Nothing much larger sits one base from this clone, and base qualities are not available. The V end loses 1 base and the J end loses 2 bases, and a stretch of 5 bases separates them. The CDR3, cysteine through phenylalanine, is 13 amino acids long. Only the CDR3 DNA is retained, 39 bases long and in frame from the first base. Reading the germline V gene gives CDR1 MNHEY and CDR2 SVGEGT. This sample was sequenced with an Illumina HiSeq 1500. In-frame beta chains were kept once TCRdb had trimmed the public reads at Q25 with fastp and called clones with MiXCR. Every CDR3 protein is listed once, alongside the most common genes and DNA of its rows. This sample has more than 400,000 distinct CDR3 sequences in its table, and about 25% of those were observed once. The top ten hold around 14% of the sample.

The receptor's source is a human donor in good health (CMV status not recorded). Some clones in this sample may be carry-over from other donors' samples. Material for sequencing was PBMCs. The chain joins TRBV6-2 or TRBV6-3 to TRBJ1-1, with no reliable assignment of the D segment. The DNA is as follows: TGTGCCAGCAGTTACTGGGCTAACACTGAAGCTTTCTTT. Its protein reads: CASSYWANTEAFF.